A single sample is the source of the 2 T cell receptor beta chains below, sequenced in a study of shared clonotypes between healthy human individuals. Profiling relied on immunoSEQ multiplex PCR, and the TCRdb table lists in-frame clones only, not all of them. The repertoire has hundreds of thousands of clones, more than 70% of them found once; the top ten carry 9.5% to 15%. Sequencing was carried out using PBMCs. These receptor sequences come from a woman between 40 and 50 years old in good health. Some clones in this sample may be carry-over from other donors' samples.

The chain couples TRBV28 to TRBJ2-1; 9 nucleotides agree with TRBD2. The CDR3 is 15 residues long. The germline CDR1 and CDR2 sequences are MDHEN and SYDVKM. Trimming at V came to 7 bases and at J to 1 base, leaving 5 bases not matched to a gene. CDR3 in amino acids: CASTPTSGSYNEQFF. CDR3 DNA: TGTGCCAGCACCCCGACTAGCGGATCCTACAATGAGCAGTTCTTC.

Regarding this clone: The likely explanation is a read error, given a far larger clone one base away. The sample has other DNA sequences that encode this CDR3 too. The chain recombines TRBV18 with TRBJ2-5; tentatively, D is TRBD2 (6 bases). CDR3 size: 15 residues. Trimming removed 0 bases from V and 4 bases from J, with 12 bases in between. Germline V gene data show CDR1 as KGHSH and CDR2 as LQKENI. The DNA of the CDR3 is TGTGCCAGCTCACCACCGGCCCCGGAGGGAGAGACCCAGTACTTC. It encodes CASSPPAPEGETQYF.